This T cell receptor beta chain comes out of a study of identical twins. This clonotype was found many times. Trimming removed 0 bases from V and 6 bases from J, with 14 bases in between. The CDR3 is 15 residues long. TCRdb used MiXCR to reprocess the 5' RACE reads, holding one entry per CDR3 protein. Here the sample spans about 720,000 distinct CDR3 sequences, around 8.6% being singletons. These data were likewise used in another study, on yellow fever vaccine responses in identical twins.

Sequenced: PBMCs. The V and J genes are TRBV12-3 or TRBV12-4 and TRBJ1-1; the D gene is possibly TRBD1 (6 bases). The source is a woman between 18 and 30 years old in good health. CDR3 nucleotide sequence: TGTGCCAGCAGTTTAGCCGACAGGTCGTTTGCTGAAGCTTTCTTT. It translates to CASSLADRSFAEAFF.